This is a list of T cell receptor beta chains from one sample in a study of pediatric ulcerative colitis. Libraries were prepared by immunoSEQ multiplex PCR; TCRdb keeps only in-frame clonotypes and omits some of them. The data contain 59,000 or so clones, 77% of them singletons. Sequencing used blood. These receptor sequences come from a boy aged 10-17 years with moderate ulcerative colitis. The CDR3 runs from the conserved cysteine through the conserved F or W. A D gene is named only where the DNA matches it firmly. Clone size is shown for a subset of rows, as once, few, many or a class of expanded clone.

size: -; J: TRBJ1-3; D: -; V: TRBV7-8; CDR3: CASSFLTGALSGNTIYF; DNA: TGTGCCAGCAGCTTCTTGACAGGAGCGCTCTCTGGAAACACCATATATTTT
size: -; J: TRBJ1-2; D: -; V: TRBV6-5; CDR3: CASSPKTYYGYTF; DNA: TGTGCCAGCAGTCCCAAAACTTACTATGGCTACACCTTC
size: -; J: TRBJ1-1; D: -; V: TRBV7-3; CDR3: CASSLTPGRNTEAFF; DNA: TGTGCCAGCAGCTTAACCCCAGGCCGGAACACTGAAGCTTTCTTT
size: medium-sized; J: TRBJ1-2; D: TRBD1; V: TRBV5-4; CDR3: CASSPGTGPYYGYTF; DNA: TGTGCCAGCAGCCCCGGGACAGGGCCTTACTATGGCTACACCTTC
size: -; J: TRBJ2-3; D: -; V: TRBV30; CDR3: CAWEGFSTDTQYF; DNA: TGTGCCTGGGAAGGATTTAGCACAGATACGCAGTATTTT
size: once; J: TRBJ2-1; D: -; V: TRBV7-9; CDR3: CASSFDRVLFF; DNA: TGTGCCAGCAGCTTCGACCGAGTGTTGTTCTTC
size: -; J: TRBJ1-1; D: -; V: TRBV19; CDR3: CASSRGPPNTEAFF; DNA: TGTGCCAGTAGTCGGGGCCCCCCGAACACTGAAGCTTTCTTT
size: -; J: TRBJ2-3; D: TRBD2; V: TRBV15; CDR3: CATSRSHSGGGPMYTQYF; DNA: TGTGCCACCAGCAGATCACATAGCGGGGGGGGACCCATGTATACGCAGTATTTT
size: few; J: TRBJ1-6; D: -; V: TRBV19; CDR3: CASSTSLYNSPLHF; DNA: TGTGCCAGTAGTACGTCATTATATAATTCACCCCTCCACTTT
size: -; J: TRBJ2-7; D: -; V: TRBV14; CDR3: CASSQRGEQYF; DNA: TGTGCCAGCAGCCAAAGGGGCGAGCAGTACTTC
size: -; J: TRBJ2-7; D: TRBD2; V: TRBV4-1; CDR3: CASSQERGSYEQYF; DNA: TGCGCCAGCAGCCAAGAGCGGGGGTCCTACGAGCAGTACTTC
size: -; J: TRBJ2-7; D: TRBD2; V: TRBV5-1; CDR3: CASKLAGNYEQYF; DNA: TGCGCCAGCAAACTAGCGGGCAACTACGAGCAGTACTTC
size: -; J: TRBJ2-3; D: -; V: TRBV5-4; CDR3: CASRSSIEGTDTQYF; DNA: TGTGCCAGCAGGTCCTCTATCGAGGGGACAGATACGCAGTATTTT
size: -; J: TRBJ2-7; D: TRBD2; V: TRBV5-1; CDR3: CASSPILAGTYEQYF; DNA: TGCGCCAGCAGCCCGATTCTAGCGGGGACTTACGAGCAGTACTTC
size: -; J: TRBJ1-6; D: -; V: TRBV11-2; CDR3: CASSFGGYNSPLHF; DNA: TGTGCCAGCAGCTTCGGGGGCTATAATTCACCCCTCCACTTT
size: -; J: TRBJ1-1; D: -; V: TRBV5-1; CDR3: CASSLGVPATEAFF; DNA: TGCGCCAGCAGCTTGGGGGTGCCAGCTACTGAAGCTTTCTTT
size: -; J: TRBJ1-4; D: -; V: TRBV30; CDR3: CAWRRKLKAEKLFF; DNA: TGTGCCTGGAGGCGAAAGTTAAAAGCCGAAAAACTGTTTTTT
size: once; J: TRBJ2-7; D: -; V: TRBV19; CDR3: CASSMTGTSIYEQYF; DNA: TGTGCCAGTAGTATGACAGGGACTAGTATCTACGAGCAGTACTTC
size: once; J: TRBJ2-7; D: TRBD2; V: TRBV28; CDR3: CATDYLAAPYEQYF; DNA: TGTGCCACCGATTACCTAGCGGCCCCCTACGAGCAGTACTTC
size: -; J: TRBJ2-1; D: -; V: TRBV27; CDR3: CASSLGFVGGRYNEQFF; DNA: TGTGCCAGCAGTTTGGGATTCGTCGGTGGTCGCTACAATGAGCAGTTCTTC
size: -; J: TRBJ1-2; D: -; V: TRBV7-2; CDR3: CASSLDIVNYGYTF; DNA: TGTGCCAGCAGCTTAGATATTGTGAACTATGGCTACACCTTC